The clone carrying this T cell receptor beta chain was detected ten times or more. What it binds is not known. These data originate in a study of T cells in Graves' hyperthyroidism and ophthalmopathy. Study-wide findings and caveats: Most expanded thyroid clonotypes above 0.001 recurred in blood.

TCR beta CDR3 regions were amplified from RNA transcripts. TCR CDR3 regions were first amplified by RT-PCR with HTBI primers. TCRdb re-called the multiplex PCR reads with MiXCR, one entry per CDR3 protein. The table has 450,000 to 700,000 distinct CDR3 sequences, more than 45% seen once. Hyperthyroidism had been newly diagnosed in patients aged 18 to 65, and its duration was under 2 months. Uncontrolled infections, other autoimmune diseases, pregnancy or lactation led to exclusion of patients. Diagnostic decisions used clinical symptoms, serum thyroxine and TRAb, thyroid ultrasound and orbital computed tomography. This CDR3 has 12 residues. Germline CDR1 SGHNT, CDR2 YENEEA. V was shortened by 5 bases and J by 6 bases, with 10 bases between the two germline ends.

Sample: peripheral blood or thyroid tissue (not recorded which). The origin of this receptor is a woman between 18 and 29 years old with Graves' hyperthyroidism. The chain couples TRBV11-3 to TRBJ1-2, with D tentatively TRBD1 (6 bases). CDR3 nucleotides: TGTGCCAGCAGCCAGGCAGGGGATGGCTACACCTTC. Its protein is CASSQAGDGYTF.